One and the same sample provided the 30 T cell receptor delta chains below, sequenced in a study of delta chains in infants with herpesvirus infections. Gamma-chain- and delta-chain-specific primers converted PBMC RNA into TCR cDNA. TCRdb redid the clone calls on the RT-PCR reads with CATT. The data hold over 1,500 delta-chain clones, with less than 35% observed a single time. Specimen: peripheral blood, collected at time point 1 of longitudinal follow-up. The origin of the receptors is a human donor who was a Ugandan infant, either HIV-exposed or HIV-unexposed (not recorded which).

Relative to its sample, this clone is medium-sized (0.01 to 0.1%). The CDR3 DNA reads TGTGCTCTTGGGGAATGGGGTACTGGGGGTTACACCGATAAACTCATCTTT. Its translation: CALGEWGTGGYTDKLIF. This chain links TRDV1 with TRDJ1, with TRDD3 identical over 8 bases. CDR1 TSWWSYY and CDR2 QGS come from the germline V gene. This CDR3 comprises 17 residues. The V segment lost 2 bases and the J segment 0 bases; nucleotides outside the gene matches: 8.

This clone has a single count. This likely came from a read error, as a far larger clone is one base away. Here the CDR3 DNA reads TGTGCCTGTGACTGGGGGAGCTCCTGGGACCCCCGACAGATGTTTTTC. Translating gives CACDWGSSWDPRQMFF. The chain employs TRDV2 and TRDJ3; 7 bases are a match to TRDD3. This CDR3 spans 16 amino acids. Germline assignment: CDR1 GEAIGNYY and CDR2 EKD.

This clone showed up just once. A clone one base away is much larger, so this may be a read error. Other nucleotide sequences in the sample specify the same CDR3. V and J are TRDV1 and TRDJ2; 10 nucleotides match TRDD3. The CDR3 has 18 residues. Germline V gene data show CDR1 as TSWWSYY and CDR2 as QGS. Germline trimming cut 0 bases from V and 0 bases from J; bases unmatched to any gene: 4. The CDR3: CALGELPGGYALTAQLFF. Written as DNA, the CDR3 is TGTGCTCTTGGGGAACTTCCTGGGGGATATGCTTTGACAGCACAACTCTTCTTT.

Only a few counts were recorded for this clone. The CDR3 is CALGGLLGDRYYTDKLIF. CDR3 sequence (DNA): TGTGCTCTTGGGGGCCTCCTGGGGGACCGATATTACACCGATAAACTCATCTTT. The chain carries TRDV1 and TRDJ1, with 8 positions matching TRDD3. The CDR3 consists of 18 residues. J was trimmed by 0 bases and V by 4 bases; bases with no gene match: 13. CDR1 is TSWWSYY, CDR2 QGS, per germline.

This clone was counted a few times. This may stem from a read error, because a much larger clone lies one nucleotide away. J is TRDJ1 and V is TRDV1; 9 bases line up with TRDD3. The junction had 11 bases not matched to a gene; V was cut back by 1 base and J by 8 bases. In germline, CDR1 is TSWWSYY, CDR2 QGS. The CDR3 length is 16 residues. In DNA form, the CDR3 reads TGTGCTCTTGGGGAACGGGCTAGCTACTGGGGGAGAAAACTCATCTTT. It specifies CALGERASYWGRKLIF.

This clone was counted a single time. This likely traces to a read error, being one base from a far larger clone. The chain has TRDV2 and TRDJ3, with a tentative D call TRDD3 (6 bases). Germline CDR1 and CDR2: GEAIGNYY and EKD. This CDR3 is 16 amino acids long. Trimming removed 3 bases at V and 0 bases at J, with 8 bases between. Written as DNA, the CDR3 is TGTGCCTGTGACTGGGGGGGCTCCTGGGACACCCGACAGATGTTTTTC. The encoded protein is CACDWGGSWDTRQMFF.

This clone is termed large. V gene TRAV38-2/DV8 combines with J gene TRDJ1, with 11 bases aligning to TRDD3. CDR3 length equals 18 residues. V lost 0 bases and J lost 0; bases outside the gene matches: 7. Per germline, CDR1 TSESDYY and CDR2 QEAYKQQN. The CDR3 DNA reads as TGTGCTTATAGGAGCGCGCCGTACTGGGGGATAAACACCGATAAACTCATCTTT. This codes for CAYRSAPYWGINTDKLIF.

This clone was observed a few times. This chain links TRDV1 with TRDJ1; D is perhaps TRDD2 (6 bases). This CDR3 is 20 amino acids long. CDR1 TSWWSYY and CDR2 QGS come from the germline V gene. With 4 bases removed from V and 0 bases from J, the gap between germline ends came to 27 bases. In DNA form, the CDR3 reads TGTGCTCTTGGGGGGTCCTTTCCTAAATTGACGCTCTCGTACACCGATAAACTCATCTTT. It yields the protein CALGGSFPKLTLSYTDKLIF.

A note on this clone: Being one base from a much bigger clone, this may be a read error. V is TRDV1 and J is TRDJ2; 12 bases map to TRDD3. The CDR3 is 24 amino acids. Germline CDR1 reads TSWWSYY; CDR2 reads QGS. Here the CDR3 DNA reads TGTGCTCTTGGGGAACTTCATTCCTTCCCACCTTCTGGGGGATACGCGACTTTGACAGCACAACGCTTCTTT. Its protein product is CALGELHSFPPSGGYATLTAQRFF.

The DNA for the CDR3 is TGTGCTTATCGGCACTTCCTACGATACTGGGGGGGGTACACCGATAAACTCATCTTT. This sequence encodes CAYRHFLRYWGGYTDKLIF. V usage is TRAV38-2/DV8 and J usage is TRDJ1, with D possibly called TRDD2 or TRDD3 (8 bases each). The CDR3 covers 19 residues. Germline CDR1 is TSESDYY and CDR2 is QEAYKQQN. The V gene lost 7 bases and the J gene lost 0 bases, with 28 bases spanning the gap.

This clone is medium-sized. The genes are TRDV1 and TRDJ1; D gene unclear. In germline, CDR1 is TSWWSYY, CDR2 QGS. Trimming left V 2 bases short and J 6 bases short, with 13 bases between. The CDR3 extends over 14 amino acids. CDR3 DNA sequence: TGTGCTCTTGGGGAATTGGCCACTTCATATAAACTCATCTTT. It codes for CALGELATSYKLIF.

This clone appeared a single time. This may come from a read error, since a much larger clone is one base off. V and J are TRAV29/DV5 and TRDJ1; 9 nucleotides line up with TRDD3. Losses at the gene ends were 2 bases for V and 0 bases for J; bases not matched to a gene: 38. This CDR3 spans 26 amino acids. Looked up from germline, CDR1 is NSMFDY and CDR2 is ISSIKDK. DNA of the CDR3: TGTGCAGCAAGGGGGCCGACCCCCCCTCCTTCTTCCGCCTGGGGGATCGTACCCCCGTACACCGATAAACTCATCTTT. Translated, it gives CAARGPTPPPSSAWGIVPPYTDKLIF.

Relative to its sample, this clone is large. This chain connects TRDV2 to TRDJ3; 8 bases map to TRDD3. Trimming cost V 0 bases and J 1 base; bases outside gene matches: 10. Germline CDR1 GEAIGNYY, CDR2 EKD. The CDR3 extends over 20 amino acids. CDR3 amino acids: CACDTGGIRVTSWDTRQMFF. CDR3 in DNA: TGTGCCTGTGACACCGGAGGGATACGCGTTACGTCCTGGGACACCCGACAGATGTTTTTC.

This CDR3 reads CALGYSTDKLIF. The CDR3 bases are TGTGCTCTTGGGTATTCGACCGATAAACTCATCTTT. V usage is TRDV1 and J usage is TRDJ1; no firm D call. V lost 5 bases to trimming and J lost 2 bases, with 6 bases between them. The CDR3 sequence is 12 residues long. Germline V gives CDR1 TSWWSYY, CDR2 QGS.

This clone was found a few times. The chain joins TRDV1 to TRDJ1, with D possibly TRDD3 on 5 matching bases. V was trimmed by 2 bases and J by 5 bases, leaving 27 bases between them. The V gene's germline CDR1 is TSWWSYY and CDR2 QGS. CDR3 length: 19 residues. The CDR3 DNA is TGTGCTCTTGGGGAAACCTCCCTCGGCGGGATTCTGGCAAGAGATAAACTCATCTTT. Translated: CALGETSLGGILARDKLIF.

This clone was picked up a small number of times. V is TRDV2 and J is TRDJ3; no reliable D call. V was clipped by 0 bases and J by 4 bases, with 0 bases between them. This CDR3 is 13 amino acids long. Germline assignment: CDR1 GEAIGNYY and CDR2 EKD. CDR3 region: CACDTWDTRQMFF. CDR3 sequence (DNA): TGTGCCTGTGACACCTGGGACACCCGACAGATGTTTTTC.

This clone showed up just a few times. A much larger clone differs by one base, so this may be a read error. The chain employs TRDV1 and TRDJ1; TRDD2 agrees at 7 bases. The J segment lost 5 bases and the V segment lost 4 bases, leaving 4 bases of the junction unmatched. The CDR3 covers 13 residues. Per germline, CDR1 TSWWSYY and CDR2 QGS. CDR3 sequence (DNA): TGTGCTCTTGGGGCCTTCCTTTTTGATAAACTCATCTTT. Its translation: CALGAFLFDKLIF.

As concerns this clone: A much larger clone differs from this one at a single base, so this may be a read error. The CDR3 protein is CALGELRGGCSLGHKLIF. The CDR3 DNA follows: TGTGCTCTTGGGGAACTAAGGGGAGGATGCTCCTTGGGGCATAAACTCATCTTT. J is TRDJ1 and V is TRDV1; weak D call: TRDD3 (5 bases). The germline V gene encodes CDR1 TSWWSYY and CDR2 QGS. V lost 0 bases and J 6 bases, leaving 23 bases between the germline ends. The CDR3 contains 18 residues.

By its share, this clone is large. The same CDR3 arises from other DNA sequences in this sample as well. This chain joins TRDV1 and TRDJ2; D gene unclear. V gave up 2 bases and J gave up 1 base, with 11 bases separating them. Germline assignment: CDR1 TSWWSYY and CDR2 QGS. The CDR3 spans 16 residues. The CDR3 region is CALGEKNSHLTAQLFF. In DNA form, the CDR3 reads TGTGCTCTTGGGGAAAAAAACTCCCATTTGACAGCACAACTCTTCTTT.

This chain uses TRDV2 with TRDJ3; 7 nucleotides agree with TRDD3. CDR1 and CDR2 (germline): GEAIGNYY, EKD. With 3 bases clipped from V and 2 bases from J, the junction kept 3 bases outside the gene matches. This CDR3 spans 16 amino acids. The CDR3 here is CACDWGNTWDTRQMFF. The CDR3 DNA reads TGTGCCTGTGACTGGGGGAATACCTGGGACACCCGACAGATGTTTTTC.

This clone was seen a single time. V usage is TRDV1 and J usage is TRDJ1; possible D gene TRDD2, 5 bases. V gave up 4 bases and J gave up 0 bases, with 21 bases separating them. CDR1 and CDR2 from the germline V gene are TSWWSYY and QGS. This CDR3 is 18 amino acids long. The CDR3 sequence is CALGGSSRATHYTDKLIF. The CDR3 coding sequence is TGTGCTCTTGGGGGATCTTCCCGAGCTACTCACTACACCGATAAACTCATCTTT.

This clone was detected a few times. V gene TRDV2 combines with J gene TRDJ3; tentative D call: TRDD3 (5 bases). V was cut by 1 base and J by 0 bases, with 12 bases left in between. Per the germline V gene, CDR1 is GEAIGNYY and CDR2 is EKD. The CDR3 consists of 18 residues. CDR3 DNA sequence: TGTGCCTGTGACACGCTGGGCCCCAGCTCCTGGGACACCCGACAGATGTTTTTC. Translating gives CACDTLGPSSWDTRQMFF.

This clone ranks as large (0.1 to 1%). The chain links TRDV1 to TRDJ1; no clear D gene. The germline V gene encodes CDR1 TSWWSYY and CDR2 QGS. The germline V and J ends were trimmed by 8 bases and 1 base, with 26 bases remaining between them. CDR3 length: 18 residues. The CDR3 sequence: CALRTILGLWTSTDKLIF. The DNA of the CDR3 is TGTGCTCTTCGAACCATACTAGGGTTGTGGACAAGCACCGATAAACTCATCTTT.

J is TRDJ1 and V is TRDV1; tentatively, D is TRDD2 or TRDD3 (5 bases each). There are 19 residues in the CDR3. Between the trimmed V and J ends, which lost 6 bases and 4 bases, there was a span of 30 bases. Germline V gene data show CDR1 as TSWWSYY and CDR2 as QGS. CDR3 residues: CALGPPGVFPHIEGDKLIF. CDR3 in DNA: TGTGCTCTTGGCCCCCCGGGGGTGTTTCCTCATATTGAGGGCGATAAACTCATCTTT.

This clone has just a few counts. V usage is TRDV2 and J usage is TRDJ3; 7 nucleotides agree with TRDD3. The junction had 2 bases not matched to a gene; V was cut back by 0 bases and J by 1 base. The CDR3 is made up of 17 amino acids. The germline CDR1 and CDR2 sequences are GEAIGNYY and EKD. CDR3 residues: CACDTVLGSWDTRQMFF. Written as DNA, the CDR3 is TGTGCCTGTGACACCGTACTGGGGTCCTGGGACACCCGACAGATGTTTTTC.

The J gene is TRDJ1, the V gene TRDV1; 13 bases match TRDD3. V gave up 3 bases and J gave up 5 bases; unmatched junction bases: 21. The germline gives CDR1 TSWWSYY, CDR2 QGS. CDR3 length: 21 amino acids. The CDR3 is CALGETLPGLLLGDTLDKLIF. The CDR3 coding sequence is TGTGCTCTTGGGGAGACTTTGCCAGGTCTCCTACTGGGGGATACGCTGGATAAACTCATCTTT.

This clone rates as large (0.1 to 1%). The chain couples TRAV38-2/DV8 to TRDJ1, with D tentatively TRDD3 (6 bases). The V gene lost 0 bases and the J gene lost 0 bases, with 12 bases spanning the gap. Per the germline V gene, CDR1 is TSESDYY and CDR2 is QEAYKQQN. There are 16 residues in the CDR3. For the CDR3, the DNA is TGTGCTTATAGGAGCGCTGGGGACCCTTACACCGATAAACTCATCTTT. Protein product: CAYRSAGDPYTDKLIF.

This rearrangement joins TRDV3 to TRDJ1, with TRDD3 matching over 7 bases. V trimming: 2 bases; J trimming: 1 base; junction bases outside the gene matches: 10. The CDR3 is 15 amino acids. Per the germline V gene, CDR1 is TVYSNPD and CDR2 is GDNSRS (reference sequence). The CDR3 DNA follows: TGTGCCTTTCTTCCGGGTGGGGGACTCACCGATAAACTCATCTTT. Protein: CAFLPGGGLTDKLIF.

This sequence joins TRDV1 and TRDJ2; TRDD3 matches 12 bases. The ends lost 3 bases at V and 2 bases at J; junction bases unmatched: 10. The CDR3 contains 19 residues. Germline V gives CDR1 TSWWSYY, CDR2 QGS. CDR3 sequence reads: CALGEYARTGGYLTAQLFF. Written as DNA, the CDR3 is TGTGCTCTTGGGGAGTATGCGCGGACTGGGGGATACTTGACAGCACAACTCTTCTTT.

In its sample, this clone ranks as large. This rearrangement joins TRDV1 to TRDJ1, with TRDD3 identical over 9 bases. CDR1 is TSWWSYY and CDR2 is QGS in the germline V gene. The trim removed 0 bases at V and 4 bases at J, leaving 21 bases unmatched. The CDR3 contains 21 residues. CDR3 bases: TGTGCTCTTGGGGAACTTTCCTACTATATTCTAGTGGGGGATAGAGTCGATAAACTCATCTTT. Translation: CALGELSYYILVGDRVDKLIF.